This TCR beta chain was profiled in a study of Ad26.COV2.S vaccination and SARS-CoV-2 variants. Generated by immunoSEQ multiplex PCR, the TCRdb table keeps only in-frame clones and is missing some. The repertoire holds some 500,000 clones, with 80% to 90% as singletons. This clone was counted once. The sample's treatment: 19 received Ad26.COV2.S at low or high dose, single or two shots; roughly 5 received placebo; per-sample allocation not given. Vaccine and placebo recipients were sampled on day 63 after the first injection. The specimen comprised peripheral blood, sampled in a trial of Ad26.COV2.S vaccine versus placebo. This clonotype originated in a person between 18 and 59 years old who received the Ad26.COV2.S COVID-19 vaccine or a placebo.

The CDR3 DNA follows: TGTGCCACCAGTGATTCATTCAAGAAGCCCCAGCATTTT. Amino acids: CATSDSFKKPQHF. V gene TRBV24-1 combines with J gene TRBJ1-5, with D unclear. The CDR3 extends over 13 amino acids. The V and J ends lost 2 bases and 8 bases respectively, with 9 bases between them. The germline V gene encodes CDR1 KGHDR and CDR2 SFDVKD.